This TCR beta chain was captured in a study of blood T cell repertoires in COVID-19. On the study more broadly: The study drew acute and convalescent COVID-19 samples from the United States, Italy and Spain. Sources were T cells, B-cell-depleted T cells, or PBMCs; the material itself was cDNA or gDNA.

This clone is a singleton in its sample. Per the germline V gene, CDR1 is SGHNT and CDR2 is YYREEE (reference sequence). The J segment lost 5 bases and the V segment lost 0 bases, leaving 4 bases of the junction unmatched. The CDR3 consists of 15 residues. Under the authors' procedure: Using reference gene primer amplification, nucleated cell counts were estimated. The table came from immunoSEQ multiplex PCR; TCRdb's copy has only in-frame clones and leaves some out. V, J and clone size are those of that table, while D and trimming were read from the DNA. The sample carries roughly 200,000 clones, roughly 86% recorded once.

The source of this sequence is a man between 18 and 35 years old with active or convalescent COVID-19. The source material was peripheral blood. The genes are TRBV5-4 and TRBJ2-1, with 8 bases that match TRBD2. CDR3 region: CASSLVGRDNNEQFF. Written as DNA, the CDR3 is TGTGCCAGCAGCTTGGTCGGGAGGGATAACAATGAGCAGTTCTTC.